This TCR beta chain was found in a study of T cell repertoires in cytomegalovirus infection. Each CDR3 protein is one row after TCRdb ran MiXCR on the reads. Seen here are approximately 120,000 distinct CDR3 sequences, 29% observed once, and the top ten hold 81%. This clonotype was seen ten or more times. Antigen unknown. This CDR3 region has 14 residues. The germline V and J ends were trimmed by 0 bases and 4 bases, with 9 bases remaining between them. Per the germline V gene, CDR1 is SGHVS and CDR2 is FNYEAQ. This chain links TRBV7-6 with TRBJ1-1, with D hard to call. The sequence was obtained from a human donor in good health (CMV status not recorded). Some clones in this sample may be carry-over from other donors' samples. Specimen: CD8+ T cells from cultured PBMCs, collected from culture after CMV antigen stimulation. The CDR3 reads CASSLATGSTEAFF. In DNA, the CDR3 is TGTGCCAGCAGCTTAGCAACGGGGAGCACTGAAGCTTTCTTT.